This record covers a single T cell receptor beta chain. There is no known antigen for this receptor. Qualities for individual bases were not recorded, and no much larger clone is one base off. This specimen comes from a study of blood T cell repertoires in COVID-19 (dated by TCRdb to the early 2020s). Study-level background: Samples covering the acute and convalescent phases of COVID-19 were provided by collaborators in the United States, Italy and Spain. The samples were drawn from two sources: the first 160 participants of the ongoing ImmuneRACE study, and over 950 subjects contributed by 6 global collaborators. The material from the prospective study consisted of cDNA or gDNA derived from T cells, B-cell-depleted T cells, or PBMCs. The repertoires were made available in a free public database intended to serve as a resource for research on the immune response to SARS-CoV-2. Where available, HLA class I and class II types were obtained from metadata supplied by the sample provider rather than from assay-based typing. Subjects who had been exposed to COVID-19, were actively infected with it, or had recovered from it provided the deeply sampled blood TCRbeta repertoires that made up the dataset. A de-identified subject ID, COVID-19 status, age in years and sex were almost always included in the sample metadata.

The investigation overall reported the following: How much clinical and demographic metadata was included differed by source and by participant, and the metadata was provided uncurated.

At one collaborating source in Seattle, patients were enrolled during active infection and were followed longitudinally through the course of disease. Collaborating institutions collected whole blood in K2EDTA tubes following their own protocols. For TCRbeta analysis, collaborators shipped samples as frozen whole blood, isolated PBMCs, or DNA extracted from either of those sample types. The immunoSEQ Assay, a bias-controlled multiplex PCR, was used to amplify TCRbeta CDR3 regions from genomic DNA. For the original study's pipeline: Nucleated cell counts per sample were estimated from amplification of reference gene primers within the assay. To quantify the absolute abundance of each unique TCRbeta CDR3 rearrangement, sequence reads were collapsed and filtered. For each sample, productive Simpson clonality was calculated by taking the square root of Simpson's diversity index across productive rearrangements. TCRdb took over this immuneACCESS table, retaining in-frame rearrangements with V and J assigned. Such tables are incomplete; in checked studies, under half of the missing clones stem from an unresolved V gene, and the remainder is unexplained. V and J calls and clone size are those listed in that table; D and trimming were worked out from the DNA. The sample table lists roughly 150,000 clones, 60% to 85% of them with a count of one. The ten largest clones take up about 7.8% of the sample.

V loses 6 bases, J loses 4 bases, and the germline ends lie 13 bases apart. The germline V gene sets CDR1 to MDHEN and CDR2 to SYDVKM. The CDR3 has 13 amino acids, counting the end cysteine and phenylalanine. The CDR3 DNA has 39 bases and is translated from base 1. The V and J segments used are TRBV28 and TRBJ2-7, with the D gene not confidently named. Material for sequencing was peripheral blood. This TCR was sampled from a woman aged 55-69 years with COVID-19, enrolled during active disease. CDR3 reads: CASRFGHLYEQYF. In nucleotides, the sequence is TGTGCCAGCAGGTTTGGGCACCTATACGAGCAGTACTTC.